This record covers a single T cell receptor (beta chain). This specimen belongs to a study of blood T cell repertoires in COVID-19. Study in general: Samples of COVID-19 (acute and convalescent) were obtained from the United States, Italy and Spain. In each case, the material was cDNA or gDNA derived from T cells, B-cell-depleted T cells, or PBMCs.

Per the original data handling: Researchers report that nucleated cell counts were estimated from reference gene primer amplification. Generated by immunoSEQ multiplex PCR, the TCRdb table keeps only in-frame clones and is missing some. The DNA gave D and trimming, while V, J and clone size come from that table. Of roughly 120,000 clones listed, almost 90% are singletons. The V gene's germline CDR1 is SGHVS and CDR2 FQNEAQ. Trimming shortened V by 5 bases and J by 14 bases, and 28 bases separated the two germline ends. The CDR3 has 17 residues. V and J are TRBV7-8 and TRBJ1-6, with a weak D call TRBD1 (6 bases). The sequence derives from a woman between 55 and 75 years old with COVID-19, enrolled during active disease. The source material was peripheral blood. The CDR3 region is CASSPNPPGHNSFSLHF. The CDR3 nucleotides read TGTGCCAGCAGCCCCAATCCTCCGGGACATAATTCGTTCTCCCTCCACTTT. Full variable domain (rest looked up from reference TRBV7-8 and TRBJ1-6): GAGVSQSPRYKVAKRGQDVALRCDPISGHVSLFWYQQALGQGPEFLTYFQNEAQLDKSGLPSDRFFAERPEGSVSTLKIQRTQQEDSAVYLCASSPNPPGHNSFSLHFGNGTRLTVT.